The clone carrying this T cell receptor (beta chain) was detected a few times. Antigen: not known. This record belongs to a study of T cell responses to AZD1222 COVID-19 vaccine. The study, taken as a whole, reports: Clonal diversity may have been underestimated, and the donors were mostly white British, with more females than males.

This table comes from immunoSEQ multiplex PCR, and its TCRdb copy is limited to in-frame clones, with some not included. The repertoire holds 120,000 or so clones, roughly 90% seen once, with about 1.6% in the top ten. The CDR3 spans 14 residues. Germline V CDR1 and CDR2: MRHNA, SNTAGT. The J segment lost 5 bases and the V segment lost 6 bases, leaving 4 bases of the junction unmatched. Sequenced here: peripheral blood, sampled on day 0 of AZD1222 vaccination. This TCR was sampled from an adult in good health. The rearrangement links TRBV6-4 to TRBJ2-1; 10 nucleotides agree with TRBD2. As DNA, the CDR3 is TGTGCCAGCAGCACTAGCGGGGAAGACAATGAGCAGTTCTTC. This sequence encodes CASSTSGEDNEQFF.